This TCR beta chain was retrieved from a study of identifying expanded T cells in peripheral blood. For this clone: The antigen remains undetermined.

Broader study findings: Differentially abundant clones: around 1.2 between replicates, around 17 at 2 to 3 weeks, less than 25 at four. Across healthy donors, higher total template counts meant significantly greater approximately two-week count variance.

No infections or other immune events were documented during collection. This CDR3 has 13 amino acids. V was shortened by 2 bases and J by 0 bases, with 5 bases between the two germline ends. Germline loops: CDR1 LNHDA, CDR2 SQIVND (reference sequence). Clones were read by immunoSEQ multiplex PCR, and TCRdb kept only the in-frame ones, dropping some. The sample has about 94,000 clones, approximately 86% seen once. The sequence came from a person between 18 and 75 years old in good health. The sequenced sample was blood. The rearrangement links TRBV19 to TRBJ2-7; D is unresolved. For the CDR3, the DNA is TGTGCCAGTAGTATAACAATCTCCTACGAGCAGTACTTC. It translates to CASSITISYEQYF. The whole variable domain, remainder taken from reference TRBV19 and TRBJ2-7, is DGGITQSPKYLFRKEGQNVTLSCEQNLNHDAMYWYRQDPGQGLRLIYYSQIVNDFQKGDIAEGYSVSREKKESFPLTVTSAQKNPTAFYLCASSITISYEQYFGPGTRLTVT.